Below, 20 T cell receptor beta chains from the same sample are listed, as sequenced in a study of vaccination effects on CD4 cells after COVID-19. Generated by immunoSEQ multiplex PCR, the TCRdb table keeps only in-frame clones and is missing some. The sample has 24,000 or so clones; about 77% are singletons. These TCRs are of unknown antigen specificity. Sequencing in the ViraFEST assay came after antigen-specific CD4+ T cells had been expanded with viral peptide pools, which were used to stimulate PBMC. Investigators separated out CD4+ T cells once about 10 days of culture had passed. SARS-CoV-2 infected the person between March and December 2020, as confirmed by PCR. The starting material was CD4+ T cells from PBMCs cultured with HCoV-NL63 spike peptides, obtained before COVID-19 vaccination. The receptors stem from a human donor who had a prior SARS-CoV-2 infection.

The CDR3 nucleotides read TGTGCCAGCAGTCTGGGGGATTACCAGTATTTT. It translates to CASSLGDYQYF. The rearrangement uses TRBV12-3 or TRBV12-4 and TRBJ2-3, with D perhaps being TRBD1 or TRBD2 (5 bases each). The CDR3 consists of 11 residues. The V and J ends lost 5 bases and 12 bases respectively, with 12 bases between them.

This clone was counted a single time. This chain connects TRBV7-8 to TRBJ1-5; D gene unclear. CDR3 size: 13 residues. Germline loops: CDR1 SGHVS, CDR2 FQNEAQ. The V gene lost 0 bases and the J gene lost 5 bases, with 5 bases spanning the gap. As DNA, the CDR3 is TGTGCCAGCAGCTTAGCCGAGGATCAGCCCCAGCATTTT. This gives the protein CASSLAEDQPQHF.

Relative to its sample, this clone is medium-sized (0.01 to 0.1%). The J gene is TRBJ2-7, the V gene TRBV4-1; D uncertain. CDR1 and CDR2 (germline): MGHRA, YSYEKL. V lost 4 bases and J 5 bases, leaving 18 bases between the germline ends. This CDR3 comprises 15 residues. The CDR3 DNA reads TGCGCCAGCAGCCGGACCCGGGCCCAACCCAACGAGCAGTACTTC. Translated: CASSRTRAQPNEQYF.

J is TRBJ1-5 and V is TRBV5-8; weak D call: TRBD1 (6 bases). This CDR3 has 14 residues. The germline CDR1 and CDR2 sequences are SGHTS and YDEGEE. V was trimmed by 4 bases and J by 3 bases, leaving 11 bases between them. The CDR3 sequence is CASSPGQPNQPQHF. CDR3 nucleotide sequence: TGTGCCAGCAGCCCAGGACAGCCCAATCAGCCCCAGCATTTT.

In its sample, this clone was seen once. The rearrangement links TRBV21-1 to TRBJ2-2; TRBD2, the table's D call, lacks a check against the DNA. TRBV21-1 is reported as a pseudogene. The length of the CDR3 is 17 residues. The CDR3 bases are TGTGCCAGCAGCACGCGGCGCGCCCCGCCGAACACCGGGGAGCTGTTTTTT. Translation: CASSTRRAPPNTGELFF.

This clone was found once. V usage is TRBV2 and J usage is TRBJ2-7; 9 nucleotides align to TRBD2. CDR3 length: 13 residues. The germline CDR1 and CDR2 sequences are SNHLY and FYNNEI. Trimming took 7 bases from V and 2 from J; bases not matched to a gene: 3. The CDR3 sequence: CASKGLATYEQYF. CDR3 sequence (DNA): TGTGCCAGCAAAGGACTAGCGACCTACGAGCAGTACTTC.

The rearrangement links TRBV5-4 to TRBJ1-4, with D uncertain. This CDR3 is 14 amino acids long. The germline CDR1 and CDR2 sequences are SGHNT and YYREEE (reference sequence). V was clipped by 4 bases and J by 5 bases, with 12 bases between them. CDR3 DNA: TGTGCCAGCAGCCCTAAAGGAGGAAATGAAAAACTGTTTTTT. Translation: CASSPKGGNEKLFF.

V is TRBV27 and J is TRBJ1-2, with TRBD1 as a possible D gene (5 bases). Germline V gene lookup returns CDR1 MNHEY and CDR2 SMNVEV (reference sequence). The CDR3 loop spans 15 amino acids. V shed 6 bases and J shed 0 bases, with 14 bases lying between them. CDR3 residues: CASRRDSLANYGYTF. The CDR3 DNA follows: TGTGCCAGCAGACGCGACAGTCTAGCTAACTATGGCTACACCTTC.

The V call is TRBV7-9, the J call TRBJ1-2; 7 bases fit TRBD1. The germline V gene encodes CDR1 SEHNR and CDR2 FQNEAQ (reference sequence). There are 13 residues in the CDR3. The ends lost 3 bases at V and 4 bases at J; junction bases unmatched: 2. In nucleotides, the CDR3 is TGTGCCAGCAGCTTCCGGGACAGCTATGGCTACACCTTC. Protein product: CASSFRDSYGYTF. The variable domain in full, completed from reference TRBV7-9 and TRBJ1-2, reads DTGVSQNPRHKITKRGQNVTFRCDPISEHNRLYWYRQTLGQGPEFLTYFQNEAQLEKSRLLSDRFSAERPKGSFSTLEIQRTEQGDSAMYLCASSFRDSYGYTFGSGTRLTVV.

The chain employs TRBV7-3 and TRBJ2-3; 11 bases line up with TRBD2. The germline gives CDR1 SGHTA, CDR2 FQGTGA. The ends lost 4 bases at V and 3 bases at J; junction bases unmatched: 9. This CDR3 comprises 17 residues. CDR3 sequence: CASSSTGTSGGTDTQYF. The CDR3 DNA follows: TGTGCCAGCAGCTCAACCGGAACTAGCGGGGGAACAGATACGCAGTATTTT.

V and J are TRBV5-6 and TRBJ1-2, with a weak D call TRBD1 (6 bases). This CDR3 region has 15 residues. V was cut by 3 bases and J by 8 bases, with 20 bases left in between. The germline V gene encodes CDR1 SGHDT and CDR2 YYEEEE. CDR3 sequence (DNA): TGTGCCAGCAGCTCAAAGCCGGGACAAGTAATAGGCTACACCTTC. This gives the protein CASSSKPGQVIGYTF.

This sequence joins TRBV5-4 and TRBJ2-2; 7 bases map to TRBD1. Germline CDR1 and CDR2: SGHNT and YYREEE (reference sequence). CDR3 size: 14 residues. Germline trimming cut 4 bases from V and 0 bases from J; bases unmatched to any gene: 0. For the CDR3, the DNA is TGTGCCAGCAGCGACAGGGCGAACACCGGGGAGCTGTTTTTT. Protein product: CASSDRANTGELFF.

The chain couples TRBV6-5 to TRBJ2-3, with D possibly being TRBD1 (6 bases). V shed 7 bases and J shed 2 bases, with 10 bases lying between them. CDR3 length: 13 residues. Germline V gene data show CDR1 as MNHEY and CDR2 as SVGAGI. The chain's CDR3 is CASTGQFTDTQYF. CDR3 sequence (DNA): TGTGCCAGCACCGGACAGTTCACAGATACGCAGTATTTT.

The chain joins TRBV4-1 to TRBJ2-1; 9 nucleotides agree with TRBD2. CDR1 and CDR2 from the germline V gene are MGHRA and YSYEKL. J gave up 4 bases and V 0 bases, and 1 base lay outside the gene matches. The CDR3 length is 15 residues. The CDR3 protein is CASSQDAGGYNEQFF. As DNA, the CDR3 is TGCGCCAGCAGCCAAGACGCGGGAGGGTACAATGAGCAGTTCTTC.

In its sample, this clone was seen a few times. The chain couples TRBV30 to TRBJ2-5; D gene unclear. The CDR3 is 10 amino acids. Trimming removed 2 bases at V and 4 bases at J, with 2 bases between. Germline V CDR1 and CDR2: GTSNPN, SVGIG (reference sequence). The CDR3 DNA is TGTGCCTGGAGTCGAGAGACCCAGTACTTC. This translates into CAWSRETQYF.

The genes are TRBV30 and TRBJ1-1; D remains unclear. The CDR3 is 11 residues long. Trimming left V 2 bases short and J 1 base short, with 2 bases between. Germline V gene data show CDR1 as GTSNPN and CDR2 as SVGIG (reference sequence). The CDR3 DNA reads as TGTGCCTGGAGTTGGAACACTGAAGCTTTCTTT. Protein product: CAWSWNTEAFF.

A few counts support this clone. J is TRBJ2-4 and V is TRBV21-1; the DNA was not used to check the table's D call, TRBD1. TRBV21-1 is termed a pseudogene. This CDR3 has 18 residues. CDR3 sequence: CASSLRTGGKRAKNIQYF. CDR3 in DNA: TGTGCCAGCAGCCTAAGGACAGGGGGGAAAAGGGCCAAAAACATTCAGTACTTC.

V gene TRBV28 combines with J gene TRBJ2-1, with no clear D. The CDR3 runs 14 residues. Looked up from germline, CDR1 is MDHEN and CDR2 is SYDVKM. V shed 6 bases and J shed 7 bases, with 16 bases lying between them. CDR3 region: CASSAIPALNEQFF. As DNA, the CDR3 is TGTGCCAGCAGCGCTATACCCGCCTTGAATGAGCAGTTCTTC.

V is TRBV7-9 and J is TRBJ1-1, with D possibly TRBD1 on 5 matching bases. Germline V lookup: CDR1 SEHNR, CDR2 FQNEAQ (reference sequence). Trimming pared 5 bases from V and 3 bases from J, leaving 16 bases between. The CDR3 has 15 amino acids. CDR3 amino acids: CASSPGQPGDTEAFF. CDR3 bases: TGTGCCAGCAGCCCAGGCCAGCCGGGGGACACTGAAGCTTTCTTT.

V usage is TRBV10-3 and J usage is TRBJ1-2; D is unresolved. Germline assignment: CDR1 ENHRY and CDR2 SYGVKD. Trimming pared 10 bases from V and 2 bases from J, leaving 17 bases between. The length of the CDR3 is 14 residues. The CDR3 loop is CATQDLRRNYGYTF. The DNA of the CDR3 is TGTGCCACCCAGGACCTTCGTAGGAACTATGGCTACACCTTC.